Sequencing of this T cell receptor (beta chain) was carried out in a study of technical replicates of blood from a handful of donors. Some clones are missing from TCRdb's copy, which holds only in-frame ones; the method was immunoSEQ multiplex PCR. The data show about 12,000 clones, almost 95% seen once. Germline CDR1 and CDR2: LNHDA and SQIVND (reference sequence). The CDR3 consists of 15 residues. Trimming stripped 5 bases from V and 8 bases from J, with 22 bases between. The receptor comes from a human donor in good health. What was sequenced was PBMCs. The chain couples TRBV19 to TRBJ2-7, with D perhaps matching TRBD1 (6 bases). As DNA, the CDR3 is TGTGCCAGTAGTCTCGATACTCAGGGGTTGGGGAAGCAGTACTTC. It specifies CASSLDTQGLGKQYF.